The entry below describes one T cell receptor beta chain. TCRdb used MiXCR to reprocess the RACE reads, holding one entry per CDR3 protein. The data hold just over 90,000 distinct CDR3 sequences, with approximately 10% observed a single time. This sample was included in a study of human T cells and chemical hapten exposure. Germline CDR1 is MNHEY and CDR2 is SVGAGI. Between the trimmed V and J ends, which lost 0 bases and 5 bases, there was a span of 7 bases. The CDR3 runs 14 residues. Noted time point: healthy volunteer bleed at 2 weeks. Total RNA was extracted from unfractionated whole blood. Material: whole blood. This TCR was recovered from a female donor in good health. Some clones in this sample may be carry-over from other donors' samples. V usage is TRBV6-5 and J usage is TRBJ2-2, with D possibly matching TRBD2 (5 bases). The CDR3 loop is CASSYSGETGELFF. In DNA, the CDR3 is TGTGCCAGCAGTTACTCCGGGGAAACCGGGGAGCTGTTTTTT.